Sequencing of this T cell receptor (beta chain) was carried out in a study of T cell responses to AZD1222 COVID-19 vaccine. The CDR3 consists of 15 residues. Trimming removed 0 bases from V and 3 bases from J, with 10 bases in between. Germline lookup yields CDR1 SGDLS and CDR2 YYNGEE. This clone was observed a few times. Sequenced by immunoSEQ multiplex PCR; TCRdb stores in-frame clones only, minus some. The sample records more than 150,000 clones, around nine tenths being singletons. This chain links TRBV9 with TRBJ1-5, with D unresolved. This clonotype originated in an adult who received the AZD1222 COVID-19 vaccine. The sample here was peripheral blood, taken 28 days after the second AZD1222 dose. The CDR3 reads CASSVDGSANQPQHF. The CDR3 nucleotides read TGTGCCAGCAGCGTAGATGGGTCAGCCAATCAGCCCCAGCATTTT.